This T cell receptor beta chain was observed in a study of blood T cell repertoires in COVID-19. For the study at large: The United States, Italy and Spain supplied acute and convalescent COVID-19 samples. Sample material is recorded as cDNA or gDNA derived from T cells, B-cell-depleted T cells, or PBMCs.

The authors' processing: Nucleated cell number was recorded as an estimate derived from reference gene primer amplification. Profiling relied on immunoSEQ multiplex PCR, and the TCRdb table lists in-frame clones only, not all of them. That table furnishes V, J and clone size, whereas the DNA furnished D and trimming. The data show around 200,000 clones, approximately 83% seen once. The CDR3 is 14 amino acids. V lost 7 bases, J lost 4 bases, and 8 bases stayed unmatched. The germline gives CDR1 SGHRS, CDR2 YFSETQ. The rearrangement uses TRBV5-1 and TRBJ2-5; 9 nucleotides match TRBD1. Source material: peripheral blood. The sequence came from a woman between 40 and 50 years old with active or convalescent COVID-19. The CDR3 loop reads CASGTGRFRETQYF. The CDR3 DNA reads TGCGCCAGCGGGACAGGGAGGTTCCGAGAGACCCAGTACTTC. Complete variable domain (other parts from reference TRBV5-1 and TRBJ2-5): KAGVTQTPRYLIKTRGQQVTLSCSPISGHRSVSWYQQTPGQGLQFLFEYFSETQRNKGNFPGRFSGRQFSNSRSEMNVSTLELGDSALYLCASGTGRFRETQYFGPGTRLLVL.